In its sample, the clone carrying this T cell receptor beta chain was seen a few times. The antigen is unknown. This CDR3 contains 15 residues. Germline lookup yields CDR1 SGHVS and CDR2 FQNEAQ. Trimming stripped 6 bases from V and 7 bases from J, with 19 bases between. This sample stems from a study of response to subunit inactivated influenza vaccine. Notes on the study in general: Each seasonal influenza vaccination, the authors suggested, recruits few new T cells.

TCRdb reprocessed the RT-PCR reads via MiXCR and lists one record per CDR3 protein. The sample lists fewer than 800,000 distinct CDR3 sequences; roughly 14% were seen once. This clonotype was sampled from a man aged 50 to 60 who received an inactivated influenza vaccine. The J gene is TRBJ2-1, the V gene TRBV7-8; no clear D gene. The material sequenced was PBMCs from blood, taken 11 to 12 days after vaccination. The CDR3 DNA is TGTGCCAGCAGTTTAAGTCGCGATGGTAGGAATGAGCAGTTCTTC. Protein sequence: CASSLSRDGRNEQFF.